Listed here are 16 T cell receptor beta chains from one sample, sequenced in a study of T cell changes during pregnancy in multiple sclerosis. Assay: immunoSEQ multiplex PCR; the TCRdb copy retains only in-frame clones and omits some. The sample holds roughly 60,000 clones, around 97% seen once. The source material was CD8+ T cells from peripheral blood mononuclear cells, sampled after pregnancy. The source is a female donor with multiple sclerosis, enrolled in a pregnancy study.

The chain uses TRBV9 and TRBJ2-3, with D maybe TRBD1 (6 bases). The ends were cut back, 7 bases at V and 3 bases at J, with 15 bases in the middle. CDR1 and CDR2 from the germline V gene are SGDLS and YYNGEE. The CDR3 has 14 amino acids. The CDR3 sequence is CASGRWGQTDTQYF. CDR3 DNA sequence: TGTGCCAGCGGCCGATGGGGGCAAACAGATACGCAGTATTTT.

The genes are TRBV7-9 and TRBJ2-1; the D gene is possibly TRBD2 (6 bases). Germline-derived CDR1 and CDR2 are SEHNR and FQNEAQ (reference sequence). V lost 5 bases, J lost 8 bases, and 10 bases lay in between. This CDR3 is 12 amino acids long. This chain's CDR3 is CASSLWEDEQFF. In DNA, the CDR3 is TGTGCCAGCAGCCTTTGGGAGGATGAGCAGTTCTTC.

The CDR3 DNA reads as TGTGCCAGCAGTGATACAGGGGGACCCTACGAGCAGTACTTC. Its translation is CASSDTGGPYEQYF. The rearrangement uses TRBV27 and TRBJ2-7, with 8 nucleotides matching TRBD1. Germline V gene data show CDR1 as MNHEY and CDR2 as SMNVEV (reference sequence). V lost 5 bases, J lost 2 bases, and 5 bases stayed unmatched. The CDR3 spans 14 residues.

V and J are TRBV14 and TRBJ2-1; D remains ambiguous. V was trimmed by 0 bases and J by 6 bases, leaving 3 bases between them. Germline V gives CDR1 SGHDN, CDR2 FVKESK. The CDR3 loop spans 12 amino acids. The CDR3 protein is CASSQDRNEQFF. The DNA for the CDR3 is TGTGCCAGCAGCCAAGACCGCAATGAGCAGTTCTTC.

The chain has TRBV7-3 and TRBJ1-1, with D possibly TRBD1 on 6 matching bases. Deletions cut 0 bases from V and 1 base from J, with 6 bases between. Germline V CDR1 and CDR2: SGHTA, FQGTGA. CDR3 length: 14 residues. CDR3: CASSLTGGNTEAFF. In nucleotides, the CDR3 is TGTGCCAGCAGCTTAACAGGGGGGAACACTGAAGCTTTCTTT.

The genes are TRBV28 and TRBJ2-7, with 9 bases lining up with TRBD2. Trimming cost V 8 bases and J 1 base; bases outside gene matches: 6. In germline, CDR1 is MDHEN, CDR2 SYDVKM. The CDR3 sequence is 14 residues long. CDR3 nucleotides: TGTGCCAGCTTTAGCGGGAGTCGTTCCTACGAGCAGTACTTC. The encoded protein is CASFSGSRSYEQYF.

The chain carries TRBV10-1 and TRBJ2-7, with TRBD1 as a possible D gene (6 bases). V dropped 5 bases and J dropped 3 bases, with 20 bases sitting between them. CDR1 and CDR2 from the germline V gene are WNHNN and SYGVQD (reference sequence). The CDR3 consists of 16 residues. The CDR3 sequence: CASSRGGTQRDYEQYF. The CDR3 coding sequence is TGCGCCAGCAGTAGAGGGGGAACTCAGAGGGACTACGAGCAGTACTTC.

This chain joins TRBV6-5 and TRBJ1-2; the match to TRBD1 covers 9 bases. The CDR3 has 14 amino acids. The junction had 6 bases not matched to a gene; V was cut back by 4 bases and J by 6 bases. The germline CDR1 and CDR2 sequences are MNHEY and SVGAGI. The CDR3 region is CASSFVRDRDGYTF. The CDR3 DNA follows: TGTGCCAGCAGTTTCGTCCGGGACAGGGATGGCTACACCTTC.

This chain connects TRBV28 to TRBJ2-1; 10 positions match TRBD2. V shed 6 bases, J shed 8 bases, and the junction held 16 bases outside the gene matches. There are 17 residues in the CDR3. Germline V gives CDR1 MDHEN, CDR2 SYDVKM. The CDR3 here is CASRPLIRLAGGDEQFF. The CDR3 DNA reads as TGTGCCAGCAGGCCCTTAATCCGACTAGCGGGTGGCGATGAGCAGTTCTTC.

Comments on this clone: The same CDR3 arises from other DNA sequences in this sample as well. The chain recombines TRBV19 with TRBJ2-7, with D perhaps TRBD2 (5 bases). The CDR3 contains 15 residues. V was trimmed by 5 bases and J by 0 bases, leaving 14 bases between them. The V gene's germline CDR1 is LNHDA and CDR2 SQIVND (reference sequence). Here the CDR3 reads CASSSGLGSSYEQYF. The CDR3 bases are TGTGCCAGTAGTTCTGGACTGGGTAGCTCCTACGAGCAGTACTTC.

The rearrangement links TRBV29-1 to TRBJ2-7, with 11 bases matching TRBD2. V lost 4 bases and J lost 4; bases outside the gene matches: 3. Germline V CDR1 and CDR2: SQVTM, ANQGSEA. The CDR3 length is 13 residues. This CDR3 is CSVVGTSGYEQYF. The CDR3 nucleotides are TGCAGCGTTGTTGGGACTAGCGGTTACGAGCAGTACTTC.

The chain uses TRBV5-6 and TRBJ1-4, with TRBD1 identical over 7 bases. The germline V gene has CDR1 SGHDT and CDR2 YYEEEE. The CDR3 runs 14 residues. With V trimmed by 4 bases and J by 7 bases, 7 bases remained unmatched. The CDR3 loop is CASSMRGLGEKLFF. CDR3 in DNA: TGTGCCAGCAGCATGAGGGGGCTTGGTGAAAAACTGTTTTTT.

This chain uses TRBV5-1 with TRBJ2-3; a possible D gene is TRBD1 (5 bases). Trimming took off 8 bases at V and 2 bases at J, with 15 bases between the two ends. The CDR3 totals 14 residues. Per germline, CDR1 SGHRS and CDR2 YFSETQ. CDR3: CARTTVPSTDTQYF. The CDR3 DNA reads TGCGCCAGGACGACAGTCCCGTCCACAGATACGCAGTATTTT.

The CDR3 bases are TGTGCCAGCAGCAGCGCCCGGGGGGGAGATAGAGATACGCAGTATTTT. This codes for CASSSARGGDRDTQYF. V gene TRBV7-9 combines with J gene TRBJ2-3; 8 positions match TRBD2. Germline V gene data show CDR1 as SEHNR and CDR2 as FQNEAQ (reference sequence). J was trimmed by 5 bases and V by 5 bases; bases with no gene match: 12. The CDR3 totals 16 residues.

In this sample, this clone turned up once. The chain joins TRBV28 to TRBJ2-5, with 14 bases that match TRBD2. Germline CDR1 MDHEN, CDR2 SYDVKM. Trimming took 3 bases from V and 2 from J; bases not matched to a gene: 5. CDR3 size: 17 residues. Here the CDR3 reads CASSLGTSGRGQETQYF. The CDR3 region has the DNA TGTGCCAGCAGTTTGGGGACTAGCGGGAGAGGGCAAGAGACCCAGTACTTC. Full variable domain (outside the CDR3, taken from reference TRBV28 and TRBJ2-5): DVKVTQSSRYLVKRTGEKVFLECVQDMDHENMFWYRQDPGLGLRLIYFSYDVKMKEKGDIPEGYSVSREKKERFSLILESASTNQTSMYLCASSLGTSGRGQETQYFGPGTRLLVL.

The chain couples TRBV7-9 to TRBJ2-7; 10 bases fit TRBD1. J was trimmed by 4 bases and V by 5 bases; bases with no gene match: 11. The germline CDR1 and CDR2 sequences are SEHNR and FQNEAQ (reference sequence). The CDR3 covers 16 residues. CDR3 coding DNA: TGTGCCAGCAGCCCAGAACCGGGACAGGGGAGGTACGAGCAGTACTTC. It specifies CASSPEPGQGRYEQYF. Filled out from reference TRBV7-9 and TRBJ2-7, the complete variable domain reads DTGVSQNPRHKITKRGQNVTFRCDPISEHNRLYWYRQTLGQGPEFLTYFQNEAQLEKSRLLSDRFSAERPKGSFSTLEIQRTEQGDSAMYLCASSPEPGQGRYEQYFGPGTRLTVT.